Listed below are T cell receptor beta chains from one sample, sequenced in a study of human T cells and chemical hapten exposure. TCRdb re-analysed the RACE reads in MiXCR, keeping a single row per CDR3 protein. The sample has roughly 100,000 distinct CDR3 sequences; about 34% are singletons. This sample comprised whole blood, obtained in connection with sensitization to the hapten diphenylcyclopropenone (DPC). The receptors were sampled from a man aged 35 to 55 with alopecia areata. Some clones in this sample may be carry-over from other donors' samples. Both conserved end residues are part of each CDR3.

TRBV12-3/TRBV12-4	TRBJ2-7	CASSLDSYEQYF
TRBV11-1	TRBJ2-7	CASSTGTGGPYEQYF
TRBV28	TRBJ2-3	CASSFGAPRTDTQYF
TRBV20-1	TRBJ2-3	CSARDPHRRGRGTDTQYF
TRBV24-1	TRBJ2-1	CATSEPTSGRADEQFF
TRBV7-2	TRBJ1-2	CASSPIDTPYGYTF
TRBV13	TRBJ2-7	CASRGRDRGYEQYF
TRBV18	TRBJ1-1	CASSRETEAFF
TRBV4-3	TRBJ2-6	CASSQGRPRGANVLTF
TRBV10-3	TRBJ2-7	CAISETGWEQYF
TRBV6-1	TRBJ2-7	CASRNRDQGYEQYF
TRBV20-1	TRBJ1-1	CSAKGGATEAFF
TRBV5-6	TRBJ2-7	CASSSTGLAGEGGDEQYF
TRBV6-2/TRBV6-3	TRBJ1-5	CASSSGQGDNQPQHF
TRBV7-3	TRBJ1-2	CASSFQGADYGYTF
TRBV9	TRBJ2-3	CASSVLASGSTDTQYF
TRBV3-1	TRBJ1-2	CASSQSSGQVYGYTF
TRBV18	TRBJ2-5	CASSPKVAGPTVEAQYF
TRBV24-1	TRBJ2-5	CATSERTGGLGETQYF
TRBV5-1	TRBJ2-5	CASSLAGLAPYQETQYF
TRBV12-3/TRBV12-4	TRBJ1-1	CASREDTRIGF
TRBV20-1	TRBJ2-1	CSARDRAYNEQFF
TRBV28	TRBJ2-1	CASSAPEVAGHEQFF
TRBV6-6	TRBJ2-3	CASSFQRTDTQYF
TRBV20-1	TRBJ2-4	CSARGGAKNIQYF
TRBV6-5	TRBJ2-6	CASRPRTGSSGANVLTF
TRBV6-2/TRBV6-3	TRBJ2-5	CASRRDTGWQETQYF
TRBV12-3/TRBV12-4	TRBJ2-7	CASSLWENSYEQYF
TRBV3-1	TRBJ2-6	CASRDSSEGANVLTF
TRBV6-5	TRBJ2-1	CASSRVAGTSYNEQFF
TRBV29-1	TRBJ1-6	CSVGTDSNSPLHF
TRBV5-1	TRBJ2-1	CASSSGLTYNEQFF
TRBV24-1	TRBJ1-5	CATSDTRPGLPGQPQHF
TRBV29-1	TRBJ2-7	CSVETGSVYEQYF
TRBV28	TRBJ2-3	CASTLSHRVDTQYF
TRBV10-3	TRBJ1-5	CAISDPGVQPQHF
TRBV7-2	TRBJ2-1	CASSLVLRGDHNEQFF
TRBV6-2/TRBV6-3	TRBJ2-1	CAAKQREVYNEQFF
TRBV28	TRBJ2-7	CASSSGTSSYEQYF
TRBV20-1	TRBJ2-3	CSARDSVRTSGRDTQYF
TRBV3-1	TRBJ2-5	CASSNRSPQETQYF
TRBV29-1	TRBJ2-2	CSGSSQGAGGELFF
TRBV6-2/TRBV6-3	TRBJ1-6	CASSYLRQGSYNSPLHF
TRBV7-2	TRBJ1-4	CASSNPGGRTLEKLFF
TRBV18	TRBJ2-6	CASSLILPGQGAQGANVLTF
TRBV24-1	TRBJ1-6	CATSRGNLNSPLHF
TRBV28	TRBJ2-3	CASSTSGRPTDTQYF
TRBV6-6	TRBJ1-5	CASSQGQRNQPQHF
TRBV29-1	TRBJ2-5	CSVDEGGTRETQYF